Following are 23 T cell receptor beta chains from one sample sequenced in a study of prognosis after radiotherapy for stage I lung cancer. Genomic DNA yielded TCR beta CDR3, amplified by two-round multiplex PCR. Round one of PCR was performed, and it used primers specific to each TRBV and TRBJ gene. Each CDR3 protein gets one entry after TCRdb re-called the multiplex PCR reads with MiXCR. The profile covers around 30,000 distinct CDR3 sequences, with 25% to 40% appearing a single time and 27% taken by the ten largest. This specimen was PBMCs, taken before or after stereotactic body radiation therapy (not recorded which). The receptors were sampled from a donor over 45 with non-small cell lung cancer.

This clonotype has at least ten counts. V and J are TRBV11-3 and TRBJ2-1, with 12 bases matching TRBD2. CDR1 is SGHNT, CDR2 YENEEA, per germline. The length of the CDR3 is 17 residues. Trimming took 0 bases from V and 9 from J; bases not matched to a gene: 9. The DNA for the CDR3 is TGTGCCAGCAGCTTAGAATCCGCTAGCGGGGGGGTAAGTGAGCAGTTCTTC. Translating it yields CASSLESASGGVSEQFF.

This clonotype was recorded at least ten times. The chain has TRBV2 and TRBJ2-3; D unclear. Germline CDR1 reads SNHLY; CDR2 reads FYNNEI. Trimming took off 10 bases at V and 1 base at J, with 12 bases between the two ends. The CDR3 is 13 amino acids. Written as DNA, the CDR3 is TGTGCCACCCATCCCACCCGCACAGATACGCAGTATTTT. It translates to CATHPTRTDTQYF.

This clonotype has ten or more counts. The CDR3 sequence is CASSTGTGLSGYTF. DNA of the CDR3: TGTGCCAGCTCCACCGGGACAGGGTTGTCGGGCTACACCTTC. The chain carries TRBV12-3 or TRBV12-4 and TRBJ1-2; 9 positions agree with TRBD1. This CDR3 has 14 residues. The V gene end was trimmed by 8 bases and the J gene end by 8 bases; junction bases not matched to a gene: 12.

To note about this clonotype: Given a far larger clone just one base away, this is likely a sequencing read error. The V call is TRBV6-5, the J call TRBJ2-1; TRBD1 agrees at 10 bases. This CDR3 is built from 15 residues. Germline CDR1 MNHEY, CDR2 SVGAGI. The CDR3 sequence: CAISRQGAQANEQFF. In DNA, the CDR3 is TGTGCCATCAGTCGACAGGGGGCCCAAGCCAATGAGCAGTTCTTC.

On this clonotype: One end of the junction does not line up with germline, which may come from a read error. The chain joins TRBV6-5 to TRBJ2-3, with TRBD1 as a possible D gene (6 bases). The CDR3 consists of 18 residues. Germline loops: CDR1 MNHEY, CDR2 SVGAGI. CDR3 nucleotide sequence: TGTGCCATCAGTTCCCCGAGGCTAGGGGGTCTAAGCACAGATACGCAGTATTTT. This encodes CAISSPRLGGLSTDTQYF.

The chain couples TRBV6-1 to TRBJ1-2, with a tentative D call TRBD1 (5 bases). Germline CDR1 MNHNS, CDR2 SASEGT. The CDR3 sequence is 16 residues long. With 4 bases removed from V and 3 bases from J, the gap between germline ends came to 18 bases. In nucleotides, the CDR3 is TGTGCCAGCAGTGCTTTATTCGGGACGGCCGACTATGGCTACACCTTC. It yields the protein CASSALFGTADYGYTF.

This clonotype was seen at least ten times. The rearrangement joins TRBV11-2 to TRBJ1-1, with D perhaps TRBD1 (5 bases). CDR1 SGHAT and CDR2 FQNNGV come from the germline V gene. The CDR3 sequence is 14 residues long. Trimming shortened V by 2 bases and J by 6 bases, and 13 bases separated the two germline ends. DNA for the CDR3: TGTGCCAGCAGCTTACAGGGTATGAGGGCTGAAGCTTTCTTT. The encoded protein is CASSLQGMRAEAFF.

This clonotype was observed at least ten times. This rearrangement joins TRBV5-1 to TRBJ1-2; D not resolved. Germline V gives CDR1 SGHRS, CDR2 YFSETQ. This CDR3 is 15 amino acids long. The ends were cut back, 0 bases at V and 6 bases at J, with 15 bases in the middle. The CDR3 DNA reads TGCGCCAGCAGCTTGGAGGGTTCGGGCAGGAATGGCTACACCTTC. The encoded protein is CASSLEGSGRNGYTF.

The genes are TRBV6-1 and TRBJ2-3, with TRBD2 identical over 8 bases. Germline V lookup: CDR1 MNHNS, CDR2 SASEGT. This CDR3 is built from 14 residues. V trimming: 3 bases; J trimming: 4 bases; junction bases outside the gene matches: 3. DNA for the CDR3: TGTGCCAGCAGTGACGTGCGGGGGGCAGATACGCAGTATTTT. It specifies CASSDVRGADTQYF.

Many counts were recorded for this clonotype. This chain connects TRBV20-1 to TRBJ1-1; the match to TRBD1 covers 7 bases. This CDR3 is built from 15 residues. Germline V gives CDR1 DFQATT, CDR2 SNEGSKA (reference sequence). V shed 1 base, J shed 4 bases, and the junction held 9 bases outside the gene matches. The CDR3 loop reads CSARATGVRGTEAFF. The CDR3 region has the DNA TGCAGTGCTAGAGCAACAGGGGTAAGAGGCACTGAAGCTTTCTTT.

With regard to this clonotype: A far larger clone lies a single base away; this is likely a read error. The chain employs TRBV6-8 and TRBJ1-2; no clear D. Trimming removed 6 bases from V and 7 bases from J, with 9 bases in between. The CDR3 has 11 residues. Germline-derived CDR1 and CDR2 are MNHGY and SAAAGT. CDR3 protein: CASSNQVGYTF. As DNA, the CDR3 is TGTGCCAGCAGCAACCAGGTTGGCTACACCTTC.

This clonotype was seen repeatedly, ten times or more. The chain employs TRBV20-1 and TRBJ2-5, with D possibly matching TRBD1 (6 bases). With 4 bases removed from V and 2 bases from J, the gap between germline ends came to 8 bases. This CDR3 has 12 residues. Germline lookup yields CDR1 DFQATT and CDR2 SNEGSKA (reference sequence). CDR3 sequence reads: CSATTGQETQYF. The CDR3 nucleotides are TGCAGTGCTACGACAGGACAAGAGACCCAGTACTTC.

In the case of this clonotype: Here the CDR3 omits its conserved ending phenylalanine or tryptophan, so a read error is the likely source. The chain carries TRBV6-1 and TRBJ2-2; D is undetermined. Looked up from germline, CDR1 is MNHNS and CDR2 is SASEGT. The CDR3 extends over 16 amino acids. V lost 2 bases and J lost 10, with 20 bases in between. CDR3 in DNA: TGTGCCAGCAGTGAACAAGACGGTTCTGTATTCGTGGAGCTGTTTTCT. It translates to CASSEQDGSVFVELFS.

This clonotype was seen repeatedly, ten times or more. This chain connects TRBV19 to TRBJ2-3, with 7 bases lining up with TRBD1. The V gene end was trimmed by 3 bases and the J gene end by 2 bases; junction bases not matched to a gene: 5. Germline V gene sequence: CDR1 LNHDA, CDR2 SQIVND (reference sequence). The length of the CDR3 is 15 residues. The CDR3 is CASSIRDRPTDTQYF. The CDR3 DNA reads TGTGCCAGTAGTATTAGGGACAGACCCACAGATACGCAGTATTTT. The full variable domain, its missing parts supplied by reference TRBV19 and TRBJ2-3, is DGGITQSPKYLFRKEGQNVTLSCEQNLNHDAMYWYRQDPGQGLRLIYYSQIVNDFQKGDIAEGYSVSREKKESFPLTVTSAQKNPTAFYLCASSIRDRPTDTQYFGPGTRLTVL.

To note about this clonotype: Germline and junction disagree at one end, which may indicate a read error. The gene calls are TRBV19 and TRBJ1-5, with 8 bases fitting TRBD1. Germline values: CDR1 LNHDA, CDR2 SQIVND (reference sequence). The CDR3 sequence is 16 residues long. CDR3 nucleotides: TGTGCCATTAGTCTTAGACAGGGGAATAGCAATCAGCCCCAGCATTTT. This codes for CAISLRQGNSNQPQHF.

In this sample, this clonotype turned up a few times. An end of the junction does not agree with germline; a read error may underlie this. The rearrangement links TRBV6-2 or TRBV6-3 to TRBJ2-1, with a tentative D call TRBD1 (6 bases). CDR3 length equals 14 residues. Per germline, CDR1 MNHEY and CDR2 SVGEGT. As DNA, the CDR3 is TGTGCCAGCAGTTATAACAGGGCCAGCAATGAACAGATCTTT. As protein: CASSYNRASNEQIF.

This clonotype was detected many times. The chain joins TRBV9 to TRBJ1-1; D perhaps matches TRBD1 (5 bases). This CDR3 has 13 amino acids. Deletions cut 0 bases from V and 7 bases from J, with 10 bases between. CDR1 is SGDLS, CDR2 YYNGEE, per germline. Here the CDR3 reads CASSVAGGDEAFF. The CDR3 nucleotides are TGTGCCAGCAGCGTAGCTGGGGGAGATGAAGCTTTCTTT.

This clonotype has ten or more counts. The chain combines TRBV12-3 or TRBV12-4 with TRBJ1-6; D is ambiguous. CDR3 length: 16 amino acids. The ends were cut back, 7 bases at V and 10 bases at J, with 23 bases in the middle. The CDR3 sequence: CASTQDRTTPSSPLHF. The CDR3 DNA follows: TGTGCCAGCACCCAAGACCGAACCACACCAAGCTCACCCCTCCACTTT.

Turning to this clonotype: This may be a read error: a much more frequent sequence differs by one nucleotide. The chain recombines TRBV7-9 with TRBJ2-2; perhaps D is TRBD1 or TRBD2 (6 bases each). Trimming stripped 0 bases from V and 4 bases from J, with 12 bases between. The CDR3 loop spans 16 amino acids. Germline loops: CDR1 SEHNR, CDR2 FQNEAQ (reference sequence). The chain's CDR3 is CASSLAWGAGTGELFF. CDR3 DNA sequence: TGTGCCAGCAGCTTAGCTTGGGGGGCCGGCACCGGGGAGCTGTTTTTT.

As regards this clonotype: Sequence at one end of the junction differs from germline and may be a read error. This chain joins TRBV6-2 or TRBV6-3 and TRBJ1-5; D is undetermined. This CDR3 spans 14 amino acids. CDR1 and CDR2 (germline): MNHEY, SVGEGT. Here the CDR3 reads CASSSLRSNQTQHF. The CDR3, as DNA: TGTGCCAGCAGTAGCCTAAGGAGCAATCAGACCCAGCATTTT.

The V and J genes are TRBV6-1 and TRBJ1-2; 12 bases are a match to TRBD1. The CDR3 consists of 16 residues. V shed 6 bases, J shed 14 bases, and the junction held 19 bases outside the gene matches. Germline CDR1 is MNHNS and CDR2 is SASEGT. The CDR3 region has the DNA TGTGCCAGCAGCCGACCCCTGGGACAGGGGGCGCGTGGCTGTACCTTC. Amino acids: CASSRPLGQGARGCTF.

CDR3 sequence reads: CAISEEVKVVHTDTQYF. In DNA form, the CDR3 reads TGTGCCATCAGTGAGGAAGTGAAGGTGGTACACACAGATACGCAGTATTTT. The chain links TRBV10-3 to TRBJ2-3, with D unresolved. V gave up 2 bases and J gave up 2 bases, with 17 bases separating them. The CDR3 covers 17 residues. Germline loops: CDR1 ENHRY, CDR2 SYGVKD.

The chain recombines TRBV6-1 with TRBJ2-7; D may be TRBD2 (6 bases). Trimming removed 8 bases at V and 3 bases at J, with 17 bases between. The CDR3 has 14 residues. Germline CDR1 MNHNS, CDR2 SASEGT. CDR3 residues: CASGVAVSYYEQYF. The CDR3 DNA reads as TGTGCCAGCGGGGTAGCGGTCTCCTACTACGAGCAGTACTTC.